This is a list of T cell receptor beta chains from one sample in a study of shared clonotypes between healthy human individuals. The assay was immunoSEQ multiplex PCR, and TCRdb's table has in-frame clones only and misses some. The data hold a few hundred thousand clones, with about nine tenths observed a single time. The sample comprised memory CD8+ T cells sorted from blood. All receptors come from a man between 18 and 35 years old in good health. Both conserved end residues are part of each CDR3.

V gene: TRBV2; CDR3 protein: CARSGEGQSYNEQFF
V gene: TRBV27; CDR3 protein: CASSSAGTSRSEETQYF
V gene: TRBV21-1; CDR3 protein: CASSTRPIAGAGGTDTQYF
V gene: TRBV5-6; CDR3 protein: CASSTPGGDYGYTF
V gene: TRBV6-1; CDR3 protein: CASSEYRGNYGYTF
V gene: TRBV7-9; CDR3 protein: CASSPPELAPPGANVLTF
V gene: TRBV6-6; CDR3 protein: CASSYGVRDEQYF
V gene: TRBV6-1; CDR3 protein: CASPKNTGELFF
V gene: TRBV29-1; CDR3 protein: CSAGTGLVTEAFF
V gene: TRBV5-1; CDR3 protein: CASSPMETGEAFF
V gene: TRBV9; CDR3 protein: CASSTMTSGVNTGELFF
V gene: TRBV27; CDR3 protein: CASSVQGDDQPQHF
V gene: TRBV19; CDR3 protein: CASSPGHAYEQYF
V gene: TRBV5-1; CDR3 protein: CASSLFRGVTEAFF
V gene: TRBV4-1; CDR3 protein: CASSHVRGRGYEQYF
V gene: TRBV5-1; CDR3 protein: CASSNRDRAIYTEAFF
V gene: TRBV4-3; CDR3 protein: CASSQEAGGPSEQYF
V gene: TRBV5-4; CDR3 protein: CASLKGQEGVNTGELFF
V gene: TRBV7-9; CDR3 protein: CASSLVDASPMEGYTF
V gene: TRBV11-2; CDR3 protein: CASSLELAWTQYF
V gene: TRBV7-6; CDR3 protein: CASSPHSGGGGTEAFF
V gene: TRBV30; CDR3 protein: CAWGVSGPSTDTQYF
V gene: TRBV6-1; CDR3 protein: CASSELVADLGEQFF
V gene: TRBV27; CDR3 protein: CASSLILGQGYEQYF
V gene: TRBV5-1; CDR3 protein: CASSFVGGVWNTEAFF
V gene: TRBV14; CDR3 protein: CASSQFIIRRSYEQYF
V gene: TRBV4-1; CDR3 protein: CASSQGRAGGKETQYF
V gene: TRBV13; CDR3 protein: CASSLRLTNEKLFF
V gene: TRBV7-8; CDR3 protein: CASSHRRDSRGHTQYF
V gene: TRBV15; CDR3 protein: CATSRDRTATLYGYTF
V gene: TRBV7-9; CDR3 protein: CASSSLRAGNTIYF
V gene: TRBV7-9; CDR3 protein: CASSATYSNQPQHF
V gene: TRBV5-1; CDR3 protein: CASSSPGTAEDEQYF